Below are 31 T cell receptor beta chains sequenced from a single sample in a study of regulatory T cells in long-lasting Graves disease. Through Arm-PCR of CDR3 regions and iRepertoire HTBI primers, TCR beta libraries were built. MiXCR was run by TCRdb on the multiplex PCR reads, yielding one entry per CDR3 protein. The table includes 300,000 to 450,000 distinct CDR3 sequences, 15% detected once. Time point here: newly diagnosed GD, antithyroid drugs for less than 3 months. RNA extracted from PBMCs served as the sequencing template. The material was peripheral blood mononuclear cells (PBMCs), obtained at new diagnosis, from a patient treated with antithyroid drugs. These receptors were obtained from a female donor with Graves disease.

The V gene is TRBV20-1, the J gene TRBJ1-4; no clear D gene. Germline loops: CDR1 DFQATT, CDR2 SNEGSKA (reference sequence). The length of the CDR3 is 19 residues. V lost 0 bases and J 6 bases, leaving 26 bases between the germline ends. The DNA of the CDR3 is TGCAGTGCTAGAGAGCTCCGCAGAGGCGGAGGCCTCCAGGATGAAAAACTGTTTTTT. It is translated as CSARELRRGGGLQDEKLFF.

This clonotype has more than one count but fewer than ten. CDR3 protein: CASSLFSDAGELFF. As DNA, the CDR3 is TGTGCCAGCAGTTTATTTTCGGATGCCGGGGAGCTGTTTTTT. The V and J genes are TRBV27 and TRBJ2-2; the D is unclear. Trimming left V 1 base short and J 6 bases short, with 9 bases between. Looked up from germline, CDR1 is MNHEY and CDR2 is SMNVEV (reference sequence). This CDR3 has 14 residues.

This clonotype was seen more than once but under ten times. The rearrangement links TRBV27 to TRBJ1-4; TRBD1 matches at 7 bases. Germline lookup yields CDR1 MNHEY and CDR2 SMNVEV (reference sequence). CDR3 size: 14 residues. The junction had 3 bases not matched to a gene; V was cut back by 4 bases and J by 4 bases. CDR3 sequence reads: CASSWTGLNEKLFF. CDR3 coding DNA: TGTGCCAGCAGTTGGACAGGCCTTAATGAAAAACTGTTTTTT.

In this sample, this clonotype turned up many times. This chain links TRBV11-2 with TRBJ2-1; D remains ambiguous. Per germline, CDR1 SGHAT and CDR2 FQNNGV. The CDR3 is 12 amino acids. V lost 5 bases and J 8 bases, leaving 10 bases between the germline ends. In DNA form, the CDR3 reads TGTGCCAGCAGCCAACTCTCCCATGAGCAGTTCTTC. Translating it yields CASSQLSHEQFF. The full variable domain, rest sourced from reference TRBV11-2 and TRBJ2-1, is EAGVAQSPRYKIIEKRQSVAFWCNPISGHATLYWYQQILGQGPKLLIQFQNNGVVDDSQLPKDRFSAERLKGVDSTLKIQPAKLEDSAVYLCASSQLSHEQFFGPGTRLTVL.

This clonotype turned up a few times. V and J are TRBV7-3 and TRBJ2-1; D remains ambiguous. The CDR3 totals 13 residues. V lost 5 bases and J 6 bases, leaving 11 bases between the germline ends. In germline, CDR1 is SGHTA, CDR2 FQGTGA. CDR3 protein: CASSLAELNEQFF. The CDR3 coding sequence is TGTGCCAGCAGCCTGGCCGAACTCAATGAGCAGTTCTTC.

This clonotype has ten or more counts. The V call is TRBV20-1, the J call TRBJ2-7; TRBD2 matches at 10 bases. Per germline, CDR1 DFQATT and CDR2 SNEGSKA (reference sequence). The CDR3 runs to 15 residues. Trimming took 6 bases from V and 3 from J; bases not matched to a gene: 11. CDR3 DNA sequence: TGCAGTGCGAACGGATTGACTAGCGGGTACTACGAGCAGTACTTC. This gives the protein CSANGLTSGYYEQYF.

Note on this clonotype: A read error may explain this, as a much larger clone is one base away. The chain links TRBV24-1 to TRBJ2-3; D possibly corresponds to TRBD1 (6 bases). The J call could be wrong; TRBJ2-7 is a better fit for the DNA end. The germline V gene has CDR1 KGHDR and CDR2 SFDVKD. The CDR3 is 15 residues long. The CDR3 here is CATSAGDMVGNEQYF. In nucleotides, the CDR3 is TGTGCCACCAGTGCAGGGGACATGGTGGGCAATGAGCAGTACTTC.

The table lists this clonotype with a few counts. This chain joins TRBV4-1 and TRBJ2-7; D is possibly TRBD2 (6 bases). Germline CDR1 and CDR2: MGHRA and YSYEKL. Trimming left V 4 bases short and J 4 bases short, with 14 bases between. The CDR3 has 14 residues. DNA of the CDR3: TGCGCCAGCAGCCTCGACGGGACTCTTTACGAGCAGTACTTC. Translated: CASSLDGTLYEQYF.

CDR3 bases: TGTGCCAGCCGGGAGGGGTCCACCGGGGAGCTGTTTTTT. Amino acids: CASREGSTGELFF. The chain employs TRBV12-3 or TRBV12-4 and TRBJ2-2, with 8 nucleotides matching TRBD2. V was pared by 8 bases and J by 4 bases, with 3 bases of the junction left unmatched. The CDR3 consists of 13 residues.

This clonotype has a count of ten or more. The chain employs TRBV12-3 or TRBV12-4 and TRBJ2-3; unclear D gene. This CDR3 has 13 amino acids. With 0 bases removed from V and 3 bases from J, the gap between germline ends came to 4 bases. The CDR3 DNA follows: TGTGCCAGCAGTTTAGCGGAAACAGATACGCAGTATTTT. It is translated as CASSLAETDTQYF.

The sample holds many counts of this clonotype. The V gene is TRBV6-1, the J gene TRBJ2-1; D is uncertain. Germline V gene sequence: CDR1 MNHNS, CDR2 SASEGT. The length of the CDR3 is 13 residues. V was cut by 7 bases and J by 0 bases, with 7 bases left in between. The CDR3 sequence: CASKASSYNEQFF. The CDR3 DNA reads as TGTGCCAGCAAGGCGTCCTCCTACAATGAGCAGTTCTTC.

This clonotype was seen at least ten times. V gene TRBV5-1 combines with J gene TRBJ2-3, with D possibly TRBD1 on 6 matching bases. The length of the CDR3 is 15 residues. V was pared by 0 bases and J by 6 bases, with 14 bases between. The V gene's germline CDR1 is SGHRS and CDR2 YFSETQ. The CDR3 spells CASSLVSVQGDTQYF. CDR3 sequence (DNA): TGCGCCAGCAGCTTGGTCTCGGTGCAGGGGGATACGCAGTATTTT.

This clonotype occurred many times. J is TRBJ2-4 and V is TRBV5-1; D might be TRBD2 (6 bases). Germline CDR1 reads SGHRS; CDR2 reads YFSETQ. V was pared by 4 bases and J by 8 bases, with 22 bases between. The CDR3 extends over 16 amino acids. Written as DNA, the CDR3 is TGCGCCAGCAGCCCGTGGGACTCCTCCCCCCCGGACATTCAGTACTTC. Its translation is CASSPWDSSPPDIQYF.

The CDR3: CASSPVGTDYEQYF. As DNA, the CDR3 is TGTGCCAGCAGCCCTGTCGGGACGGACTACGAGCAGTACTTC. The chain carries TRBV28 and TRBJ2-7; D assignment may be TRBD1 or TRBD2 (5 bases each). With 6 bases removed from V and 3 bases from J, the gap between germline ends came to 15 bases. Germline CDR1 and CDR2: MDHEN and SYDVKM. This CDR3 has 14 residues.

There are many counts of this clonotype. The CDR3 carries no conserved terminal phenylalanine or tryptophan, so it likely arises from a read error. V is TRBV29-1 and J is TRBJ2-1; D is perhaps TRBD2 (6 bases). This CDR3 contains 16 residues. CDR1 and CDR2 from the germline V gene are SQVTM and ANQGSEA. V lost 0 bases and J lost 4, with 16 bases in between. This chain's CDR3 is CSVEEAWGREYNEQFL. The DNA of the CDR3 is TGCAGCGTTGAAGAAGCTTGGGGCCGGGAGTACAATGAGCAGTTCCTC.

CDR3 sequence reads: CASSYVSHRDSNQPQHF. CDR3 coding DNA: TGTGCCAGCAGTTACGTATCCCACAGGGATAGCAATCAGCCCCAGCATTTT. This chain joins TRBV6-5 and TRBJ1-5; D may be TRBD1 (6 bases). Germline CDR1 reads MNHEY; CDR2 reads SVGAGI. The CDR3 is 17 amino acids. V dropped 2 bases and J dropped 0 bases, with 14 bases sitting between them.

This clonotype was counted many times. The chain employs TRBV20-1 and TRBJ2-7; TRBD1 or TRBD2 may be the D gene (5 bases each). The CDR3 loop spans 15 amino acids. CDR1 and CDR2 (germline): DFQATT, SNEGSKA (reference sequence). The ends were cut back, 3 bases at V and 0 bases at J, with 15 bases in the middle. CDR3 DNA: TGCAGTGCTAGCCCCGGGACCGCGGCCTCCTACGAGCAGTACTTC. Translation: CSASPGTAASYEQYF.

There are many counts of this clonotype. The chain links TRBV24-1 to TRBJ1-2; TRBD1 matches at 7 bases. Germline trimming cut 7 bases from V and 5 bases from J; bases unmatched to any gene: 12. The CDR3 is 15 residues long. In germline, CDR1 is KGHDR, CDR2 SFDVKD. This CDR3 is CATRATGAGGYGYTF. The CDR3 region has the DNA TGTGCCACCAGAGCAACAGGGGCCGGGGGATATGGCTACACCTTC.

The sample holds a few counts of this clonotype. Just one base apart from a much larger clone, this may be a read error. The chain links TRBV12-3 or TRBV12-4 to TRBJ2-1; TRBD1 matches 10 bases. The J call may be incorrect, as the DNA end agrees better with TRBJ2-4. The CDR3 has 14 amino acids. The DNA for the CDR3 is TGTGCCGGCATTGGGACAGGGGCAGCAAACATTCAGTACTTC. Protein: CAGIGTGAANIQYF.

This clonotype was observed at least ten times. CDR3 coding DNA: TGTGCCAGCAGCCCCGGAGGTTCCGACGAGCAGTACTTC. It encodes CASSPGGSDEQYF. This chain connects TRBV7-2 to TRBJ2-7; possibly TRBD2 for D (5 bases). Germline V lookup: CDR1 SGHTA, CDR2 FQGNSA. The CDR3 runs 13 residues. Trimming removed 5 bases from V and 5 bases from J, with 13 bases in between.

V and J are TRBV6-1 and TRBJ2-3; 7 bases are a match to TRBD1. The CDR3 length is 14 residues. Losses at the gene ends were 5 bases for V and 1 base for J; bases not matched to a gene: 3. Germline V gives CDR1 MNHNS, CDR2 SASEGT. The CDR3 is CASSHGTGTDTQYF. In DNA, the CDR3 is TGTGCCAGCAGTCACGGGACAGGCACAGATACGCAGTATTTT.

Many counts were recorded for this clonotype. The chain combines TRBV7-2 with TRBJ2-5, with D possibly matching TRBD2 (5 bases). Per the germline V gene, CDR1 is SGHTA and CDR2 is FQGNSA. CDR3 length equals 16 residues. Trimming removed 1 base from V and 4 bases from J, with 16 bases in between. CDR3 DNA: TGTGCCAGCAGCTTAGGACAAGACATACGGGGAGAGACCCAGTACTTC. Translated, it gives CASSLGQDIRGETQYF.

The chain links TRBV6-2 or TRBV6-3 to TRBJ1-4; no clear D gene. The CDR3 contains 13 residues. Trimming removed 5 bases from V and 11 bases from J, with 15 bases in between. Germline-derived CDR1 and CDR2 are MNHEY and SVGEGT. The CDR3 DNA is TGTGCCAGCAGTCCCGGACGGGAGGAGAAACTGTTTTTT. Translating it yields CASSPGREEKLFF.

There are many counts of this clonotype. The rearrangement uses TRBV20-1 and TRBJ2-5; D perhaps matches TRBD2 (5 bases). With 0 bases removed from V and 3 bases from J, the gap between germline ends came to 17 bases. This CDR3 region has 16 residues. CDR1 and CDR2 from the germline V gene are DFQATT and SNEGSKA (reference sequence). The CDR3, as DNA: TGCAGTGCTAGAGATTGGAGGACGGCTAATGAAGAGACCCAGTACTTC. Translated, it gives CSARDWRTANEETQYF.

At least ten counts were recorded for this clonotype. V and J are TRBV4-3 and TRBJ2-7, with 8 positions matching TRBD2. J was trimmed by 6 bases and V by 3 bases; bases with no gene match: 7. CDR3 length: 14 residues. Germline values: CDR1 LGHNA, CDR2 YSLEER. The CDR3 loop reads CASSHRGGEGEQYF. The CDR3 nucleotides are TGCGCCAGCAGCCATCGGGGGGGAGAGGGCGAGCAGTACTTC.

The J gene is TRBJ2-6, the V gene TRBV7-9; D gene unclear. This CDR3 is 19 amino acids long. Germline V gene sequence: CDR1 SEHNR, CDR2 FQNEAQ (reference sequence). V lost 5 bases and J lost 0, with 20 bases in between. As DNA, the CDR3 is TGTGCCAGCAGCCCTCGGGCCAGGCAAAGCGTCTCTGGGGCCAACGTCCTGACTTTC. Translating gives CASSPRARQSVSGANVLTF.

The table lists this clonotype with many counts. The chain couples TRBV11-1 to TRBJ1-1; the D is unclear. Deletions cut 3 bases from V and 6 bases from J, with 17 bases between. The germline CDR1 and CDR2 sequences are SGHAT and FQDESV (reference sequence). The CDR3 is 15 amino acids. The DNA of the CDR3 is TGTGCCAGCAGCTTTGGGTACGGAGTACGGGCTGAAGCTTTCTTT. Translated: CASSFGYGVRAEAFF.

This clonotype was observed at least ten times. This chain links TRBV28 with TRBJ2-7, with 9 bases matching TRBD1. The CDR3 loop spans 15 amino acids. Germline V gene sequence: CDR1 MDHEN, CDR2 SYDVKM. With V trimmed by 5 bases and J by 5 bases, 10 bases remained unmatched. This CDR3 reads CASSPSGDRVHEQYF. The CDR3 nucleotides read TGTGCCAGCAGTCCATCTGGGGACAGGGTACACGAGCAGTACTTC. Drawing the rest from reference TRBV28 and TRBJ2-7, the complete variable domain is DVKVTQSSRYLVKRTGEKVFLECVQDMDHENMFWYRQDPGLGLRLIYFSYDVKMKEKGDIPEGYSVSREKKERFSLILESASTNQTSMYLCASSPSGDRVHEQYFGPGTRLTVT.

In its sample, this clonotype was seen many times. The CDR3 reads CSVEFGVNNEQFF. Here the CDR3 DNA reads TGCAGCGTTGAGTTTGGGGTAAACAATGAGCAGTTCTTC. The V and J genes are TRBV29-1 and TRBJ2-1; no firm D call. Germline CDR1 and CDR2: SQVTM and ANQGSEA. The ends were cut back, 3 bases at V and 5 bases at J, with 11 bases in the middle. The length of the CDR3 is 13 residues.

This chain links TRBV5-5 with TRBJ2-2, with TRBD1 as a possible D gene (6 bases). The CDR3 covers 15 residues. Germline loops: CDR1 SGHKS, CDR2 YYEKEE (reference sequence). Trimming took off 3 bases at V and 3 bases at J, with 12 bases between the two ends. The CDR3 reads CASSSSRQDTGELFF. CDR3 coding DNA: TGTGCCAGCAGCTCCTCCCGACAGGACACCGGGGAGCTGTTTTTT.

The chain links TRBV9 to TRBJ1-2; D may be TRBD1 (5 bases). The V and J ends lost 1 base and 5 bases respectively, with 15 bases between them. CDR3 length: 15 residues. Germline V gene lookup returns CDR1 SGDLS and CDR2 YYNGEE. CDR3 loop: CASSVRDLIGYGYTF. The DNA for the CDR3 is TGTGCCAGCAGCGTAAGGGACCTGATAGGGTATGGCTACACCTTC.